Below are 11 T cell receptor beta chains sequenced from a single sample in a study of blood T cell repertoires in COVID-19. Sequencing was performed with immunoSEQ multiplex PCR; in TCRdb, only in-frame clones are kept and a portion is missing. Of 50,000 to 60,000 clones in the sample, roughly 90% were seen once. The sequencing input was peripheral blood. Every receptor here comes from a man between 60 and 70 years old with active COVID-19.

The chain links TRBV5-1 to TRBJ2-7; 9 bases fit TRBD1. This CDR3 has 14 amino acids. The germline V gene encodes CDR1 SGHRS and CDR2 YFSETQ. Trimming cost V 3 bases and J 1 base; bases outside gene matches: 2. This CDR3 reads CASSSTGGSYEQYF. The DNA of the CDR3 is TGCGCCAGCAGCTCGACAGGGGGGTCCTACGAGCAGTACTTC.

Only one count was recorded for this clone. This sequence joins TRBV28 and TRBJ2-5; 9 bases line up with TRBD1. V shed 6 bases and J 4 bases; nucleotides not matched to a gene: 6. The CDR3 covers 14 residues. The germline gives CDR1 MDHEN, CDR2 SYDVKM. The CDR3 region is CASSYRGRVETQYF. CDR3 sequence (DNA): TGTGCCAGCAGCTACAGGGGGCGGGTAGAGACCCAGTACTTC.

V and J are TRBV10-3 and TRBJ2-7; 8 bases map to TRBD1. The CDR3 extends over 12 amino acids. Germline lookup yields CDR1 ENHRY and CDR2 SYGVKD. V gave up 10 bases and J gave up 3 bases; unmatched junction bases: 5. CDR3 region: CASTGGDYEQYF. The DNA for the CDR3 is TGTGCCAGTACAGGGGGAGACTACGAGCAGTACTTC.

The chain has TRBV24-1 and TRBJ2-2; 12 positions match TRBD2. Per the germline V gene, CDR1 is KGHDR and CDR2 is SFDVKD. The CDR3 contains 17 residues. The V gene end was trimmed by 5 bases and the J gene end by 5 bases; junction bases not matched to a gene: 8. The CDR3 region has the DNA TGTGCCACCAGTGCGGGGGTCCTAGCGGGAGGGACCGGGGAGCTGTTTTTT. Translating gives CATSAGVLAGGTGELFF.

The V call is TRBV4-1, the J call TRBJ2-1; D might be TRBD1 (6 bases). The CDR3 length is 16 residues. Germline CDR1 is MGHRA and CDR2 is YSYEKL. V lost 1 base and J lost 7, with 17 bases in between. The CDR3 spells CASSQVVAGDSNEQFF. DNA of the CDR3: TGCGCCAGCAGCCAAGTCGTGGCAGGGGATTCAAATGAGCAGTTCTTC.

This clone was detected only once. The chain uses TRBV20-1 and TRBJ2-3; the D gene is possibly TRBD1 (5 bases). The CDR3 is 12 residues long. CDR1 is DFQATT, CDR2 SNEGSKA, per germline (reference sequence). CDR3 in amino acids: CSAGGAEDTQYF. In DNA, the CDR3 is TGCAGCGCTGGTGGGGCCGAAGATACGCAGTATTTT.

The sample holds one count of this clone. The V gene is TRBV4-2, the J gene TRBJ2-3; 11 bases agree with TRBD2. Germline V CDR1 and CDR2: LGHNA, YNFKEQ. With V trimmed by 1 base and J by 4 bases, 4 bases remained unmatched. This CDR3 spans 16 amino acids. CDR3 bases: TGTGCCAGCAGCCAAGGAACTAGCGGGAGTGCAGATACGCAGTATTTT. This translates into CASSQGTSGSADTQYF.

CDR3 loop: CASSYSAAGDTQYF. CDR3 DNA sequence: TGTGCCAGCAGTTACTCGGCGGCTGGAGATACGCAGTATTTT. This sequence joins TRBV6-5 and TRBJ2-3, with unresolved D. Germline CDR1 and CDR2: MNHEY and SVGAGI. Deletions cut 0 bases from V and 5 bases from J, with 9 bases between. The length of the CDR3 is 14 residues.

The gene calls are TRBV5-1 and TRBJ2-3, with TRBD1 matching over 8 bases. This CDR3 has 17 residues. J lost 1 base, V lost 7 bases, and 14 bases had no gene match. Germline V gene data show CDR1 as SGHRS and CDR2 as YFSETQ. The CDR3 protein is CASSTGVGEAGTDTQYF. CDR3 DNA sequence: TGCGCCAGCTCGACAGGGGTTGGGGAGGCCGGCACAGATACGCAGTATTTT.

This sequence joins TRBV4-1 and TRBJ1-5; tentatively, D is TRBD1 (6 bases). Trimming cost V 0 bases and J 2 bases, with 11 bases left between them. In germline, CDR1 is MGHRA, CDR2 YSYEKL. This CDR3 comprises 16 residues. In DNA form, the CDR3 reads TGCGCCAGCAGCCAAGAGGGGGCCCTTGGCAATCAGCCCCAGCATTTT. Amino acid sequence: CASSQEGALGNQPQHF.

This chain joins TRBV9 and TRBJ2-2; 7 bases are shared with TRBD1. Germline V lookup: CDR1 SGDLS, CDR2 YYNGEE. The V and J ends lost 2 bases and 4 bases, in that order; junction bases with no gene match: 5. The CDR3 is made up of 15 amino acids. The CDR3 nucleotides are TGTGCCAGCAGCGTCCACAGGGGACCCACCGGGGAGCTGTTTTTT. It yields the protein CASSVHRGPTGELFF.